Each of the 10 T cell receptor beta chains below was sequenced from the same sample in a study of blood T cell repertoires in COVID-19. Clones were sequenced by immunoSEQ multiplex PCR, and TCRdb holds only the in-frame ones, with some missing. The sample lists around 100,000 clones, 86% occurring once. Sequenced: peripheral blood. The receptors shown here come from a man aged 40-49 years with acute or convalescent COVID-19.

J is TRBJ2-7 and V is TRBV6-6, with 9 bases lining up with TRBD1. The V and J ends lost 8 bases and 6 bases, in that order; junction bases with no gene match: 5. CDR3 length: 12 amino acids. CDR1 is MNHNY and CDR2 is SVGAGI in the germline V gene (reference sequence). The CDR3 DNA reads TGTGCCAGCTCGGACAGGGGACGCGAGCAGTACTTC. Translation gives CASSDRGREQYF.

The genes are TRBV7-2 and TRBJ2-1; 9 bases line up with TRBD2. The CDR3 extends over 14 amino acids. Germline CDR1 is SGHTA and CDR2 is FQGNSA. With V trimmed by 5 bases and J by 5 bases, 4 bases remained unmatched. CDR3 sequence: CASSLLAGDNEQFF. CDR3 nucleotide sequence: TGTGCCAGCAGCCTTTTAGCGGGGGACAATGAGCAGTTCTTC.

This chain joins TRBV19 and TRBJ1-1, with 8 nucleotides matching TRBD1. This CDR3 region has 14 residues. The junction had 6 bases not matched to a gene; V was cut back by 5 bases and J by 4 bases. Germline V gene data show CDR1 as LNHDA and CDR2 as SQIVND (reference sequence). The CDR3 region has the DNA TGTGCCAGTAGTTTTGGACAGGGAGGCACTGAAGCTTTCTTT. Amino acids: CASSFGQGGTEAFF. Supplemented by reference TRBV19 and TRBJ1-1, the full variable domain reads DGGITQSPKYLFRKEGQNVTLSCEQNLNHDAMYWYRQDPGQGLRLIYYSQIVNDFQKGDIAEGYSVSREKKESFPLTVTSAQKNPTAFYLCASSFGQGGTEAFFGQGTRLTVV.

The chain couples TRBV5-4 to TRBJ1-3; D is unclear. The CDR3 length is 14 residues. CDR1 and CDR2 from the germline V gene are SGHNT and YYREEE (reference sequence). Trimming cost V 1 base and J 4 bases, with 9 bases left between them. In DNA, the CDR3 is TGTGCCAGCAGCTTGCAGGCCAGCGGAAACACCATATATTTT. The encoded protein is CASSLQASGNTIYF.

The chain links TRBV30 to TRBJ1-5; weak D call: TRBD1 (5 bases). Trimming shortened V by 2 bases and J by 4 bases, and 15 bases separated the two germline ends. The CDR3 runs to 15 residues. Germline loops: CDR1 GTSNPN, CDR2 SVGIG (reference sequence). In DNA form, the CDR3 reads TGTGCCTGGAGTTGGGACGGGGGAAGGAATCAGCCCCAGCATTTT. This translates into CAWSWDGGRNQPQHF.

This rearrangement joins TRBV10-3 to TRBJ2-3; 9 bases map to TRBD2. Germline-derived CDR1 and CDR2 are ENHRY and SYGVKD. The CDR3 sequence is 15 residues long. Unmatched junction bases numbered 9, after V lost 11 bases and J lost 0 bases. The CDR3 loop is CALGGTSGSTDTQYF. The CDR3 DNA reads TGTGCCCTAGGGGGAACTAGCGGGAGCACAGATACGCAGTATTTT.

This chain joins TRBV10-1 and TRBJ2-4; possibly TRBD2 for D (6 bases). Germline CDR1 reads WNHNN; CDR2 reads SYGVQD (reference sequence). V was clipped by 2 bases and J by 0 bases, with 8 bases between them. The CDR3 has 15 amino acids. The CDR3 DNA reads TGCGCCAGCAGTGAGGGGACTGGAGCCAAAAACATTCAGTACTTC. The encoded protein is CASSEGTGAKNIQYF.

J is TRBJ2-4 and V is TRBV6-2 or TRBV6-3; TRBD1 might be the D (5 bases). V was clipped by 2 bases and J by 1 base, with 12 bases between them. This CDR3 region has 16 residues. Germline CDR1 and CDR2: MNHEY and SVGEGT. The CDR3 sequence is CASSYAGIWAKNIQYF. DNA for the CDR3: TGTGCCAGCAGTTACGCAGGGATTTGGGCCAAAAACATTCAGTACTTC.

The V gene is TRBV18, the J gene TRBJ1-2; 7 nucleotides match TRBD1. This CDR3 has 13 amino acids. CDR1 and CDR2 (germline): KGHSH, LQKENI. With 5 bases clipped from V and 10 bases from J, the junction kept 10 bases outside the gene matches. The CDR3 DNA reads TGTGCCAGCTCAACCCAGACCAGGGGGGACTACACCTTC. Its translation: CASSTQTRGDYTF.

V gene TRBV23-1 combines with J gene TRBJ1-2; 12 nucleotides line up with TRBD1. TRBV23-1 is given ORF status, its function remaining uncertain. The CDR3 extends over 15 amino acids. V shed 2 bases and J 6 bases; nucleotides not matched to a gene: 4. The CDR3 DNA reads TGCGCCAGCAGTCAAGCCGGGACAGGGGGCCATGGCTACACCTTC. The encoded protein is CASSQAGTGGHGYTF.